The rows below give T cell receptor beta chains drawn from one sample of a study of metastatic and nonmetastatic thyroid tumors. With MiXCR, TCRdb called clones anew from the PCR reads. The sample consists of about 21,000 clones, roughly 28% of them appearing once. Sample: tumor tissue. The receptors come from a male donor with papillary thyroid cancer or a benign thyroid nodule (not recorded which). Some clones in this sample may be carry-over from other donors' samples. The CDR3 runs from the conserved cysteine through the conserved F or W. Clone size is stated in some rows and not others, as once, few, many or a class when expanded.

v_call clone_size cdr3_aa
TRBV27 . CASSLNRGSYEQYF
TRBV4-1 medium-sized CASSQVVIRDRAYEQYF
TRBV7-8 many CASSPGTGQAGQPQHF
TRBV12-3/TRBV12-4 few CASSLTGTPFSPLHF
TRBV3-1 many CASKGVDTQYF
TRBV20-1 . CSARLSGRTYTGELFF
TRBV20-1 . CSARQGAGRRNEKLFF
TRBV28 . CASSPLVGVMADQPQHF
TRBV15 many CATSSDRGLTEAFF
TRBV27 few CANSPLAGGNNEQFF
TRBV7-3 . CASSFIPNYVYTF
TRBV11-2 . CASSETGRYNEQFF
TRBV10-3 medium-sized CAIIPETRPNEQFF
TRBV7-2 . CASSLSGAGGPGDTQYF
TRBV18 . CASSPPGPREREQYF
TRBV5-6 many CASSLGQVYEQYF
TRBV20-1 . CSARVAGGPVEQYF
TRBV2 medium-sized CASSPGQGAGEQYF
TRBV2 . CASSENYEQYF
TRBV6-5 few CASSSSTGGLRYEQYF
TRBV5-1 . CASSLGGNQETQYF
TRBV12-5 . CASGFSDGGWNTEAFF
TRBV6-2/TRBV6-3 . CASSYKSSGGYNEQFF
TRBV28 medium-sized CASSPETGFDQPQHF
TRBV6-5 few CASSYGQYGYTF
TRBV6-1 few CATHRERGTDTQYF
TRBV20-1 . CSPMSPAISNTEAFF
TRBV2 medium-sized CASILDRSNEQFF
TRBV19 many CASSRMNTEAFF
TRBV20-1 . CSSRPQGASGELFF
TRBV5-1 few CASSLVGTGTNSPLHF
TRBV14 . CASSPQGWGTEAFF
TRBV6-1 . CASRQPGQGYLMETQYF
TRBV20-1 . CSAKDLTTNEKLFF
TRBV3-1 many CASSPTTSGSLAKNIQYF
TRBV18 many CASSPPGASGRENEQFF
TRBV11-2 . CASSRDRSNSPLHF
TRBV28 medium-sized CASRAGWSPLHF
TRBV10-1 medium-sized CASSESLDPYEAFF
TRBV4-1 many CASSLYGTSGNNEQFF
TRBV12-3/TRBV12-4 many CASRRDSATNEKLFF
TRBV19 . CASSIDRLEQFF
TRBV2 medium-sized CASSKGEGTEAFF
TRBV9 few CASQGANTEAFF
TRBV30 many CAWSVVGQQTLGYGYTF
TRBV20-1 . CSARDPKGYTF
TRBV20-1 few CSARGIDGGTGVVFFF
TRBV7-2 once CASSLGDQSYEQYF
TRBV5-6 many CASRRGWTSALF
TRBV20-1 . CSAIYRTSPETQYF